This T cell receptor beta chain derives from a study of blood T cell repertoires in COVID-19. Overall study context: Samples representing acute and convalescent COVID-19 were sourced from the United States, Italy and Spain. The analysed material was cDNA or gDNA that came from T cells, B-cell-depleted T cells, or PBMCs.

V lost 8 bases and J lost 4; bases outside the gene matches: 9. Germline assignment: CDR1 SNHLY and CDR2 FYNNEI. The CDR3 contains 14 residues. In the original processing: Amplification of reference gene primers provided the estimated nucleated cell counts. Produced via immunoSEQ multiplex PCR; TCRdb's table is partial and in-frame only. That table supplies the V and J calls and clone size; D and trimming were determined from the DNA. The sample records tens of thousands of clones, around four fifths being singletons. Sequencing was performed on peripheral blood. The sequence came from a human donor in a cohort sampled during active COVID-19. The V call is TRBV2, the J call TRBJ1-1, with 8 bases matching TRBD1. CDR3 in DNA: TGTGCCAGCGGGGCAGGGGGCAGGGGCACTGAAGCTTTCTTT. It translates to CASGAGGRGTEAFF.